These T cell receptor beta chains were read from a single sample in a study of blood T cells in healthy people across ages. TCRdb used MiXCR to reprocess the 5' RACE reads, holding one entry per CDR3 protein. The table records about 1.6 million distinct CDR3 sequences, around 35% of them present only once. The sample comprised blood. Receptors were obtained from a woman in her twenties or thirties in good health. Both conserved end residues are part of each CDR3. The order of the fields is D gene, V gene, J gene, clone size, CDR3 protein, CDR3 DNA. D genes are given only for firm matches. The size of a clone is reported for some rows only, either as once, few or many, or as a class for expanded clones.

>TRBD2|TRBV7-3|TRBJ2-3|.
CASSRRGAVIGADTQYF
TGTGCCAGCAGCCGGCGGGGGGCCGTGATAGGGGCAGATACGCAGTATTTT
>.|TRBV3-1|TRBJ2-3|.
CASSPGDGFADTQYF
TGTGCCAGCAGCCCCGGTGACGGATTCGCAGATACGCAGTATTTT
>.|TRBV15|TRBJ1-4|.
CATSRGPGGAANEKLFF
TGTGCCACCAGCAGAGGCCCCGGGGGTGCGGCTAATGAAAAACTGTTTTTT
>.|TRBV7-2|TRBJ2-1|once
CASSLQDKEYNEQFF
TGTGCCAGCAGCTTACAGGACAAGGAGTACAATGAGCAGTTCTTC
>.|TRBV5-6|TRBJ1-2|.
CASSIGGRTNYGYTF
TGTGCCAGCAGCATAGGGGGACGGACCAACTATGGCTACACCTTC
>.|TRBV20-1|TRBJ1-2|many
CSARDTGQLHGYTF
TGCAGTGCTAGAGACACCGGGCAGCTCCATGGCTACACCTTC
>TRBD1|TRBV7-3|TRBJ1-6|.
CASSLLYRGQGSPLHF
TGTGCCAGCAGCTTATTATACAGGGGGCAAGGTTCACCCCTCCACTTT
>.|TRBV19|TRBJ2-5|.
CASRAGLGGETQYF
TGTGCCAGTAGGGCGGGGCTCGGCGGGGAGACCCAGTACTTC
>.|TRBV6-2/TRBV6-3|TRBJ2-1|few
CAPLELSYNEQFF
TGTGCGCCACTAGAGCTATCCTACAATGAGCAGTTCTTC
>.|TRBV9|TRBJ2-7|few
CASSVGPGDYEQYF
TGTGCCAGCAGCGTAGGCCCGGGGGACTACGAGCAGTACTTC
>TRBD1|TRBV7-2|TRBJ2-1|few
CASSQVGQISPSSPYNEQFF
TGTGCCAGCAGCCAGGTGGGACAGATAAGTCCTAGTAGCCCCTACAATGAGCAGTTCTTC
>TRBD2|TRBV24-1|TRBJ2-5|.
CATSDPGLAGLETQYF
TGTGCCACCAGTGATCCGGGACTAGCGGGGTTGGAGACCCAGTACTTC
>.|TRBV20-1|TRBJ1-2|few
CSARDSPTRYGYTF
TGCAGTGCTAGAGATTCCCCTACGAGGTATGGCTACACCTTC
>TRBD2|TRBV6-1|TRBJ2-7|.
CASSVGPAGVPYEQYF
TGTGCCAGCAGTGTAGGCCCAGCGGGAGTCCCCTACGAGCAGTACTTC